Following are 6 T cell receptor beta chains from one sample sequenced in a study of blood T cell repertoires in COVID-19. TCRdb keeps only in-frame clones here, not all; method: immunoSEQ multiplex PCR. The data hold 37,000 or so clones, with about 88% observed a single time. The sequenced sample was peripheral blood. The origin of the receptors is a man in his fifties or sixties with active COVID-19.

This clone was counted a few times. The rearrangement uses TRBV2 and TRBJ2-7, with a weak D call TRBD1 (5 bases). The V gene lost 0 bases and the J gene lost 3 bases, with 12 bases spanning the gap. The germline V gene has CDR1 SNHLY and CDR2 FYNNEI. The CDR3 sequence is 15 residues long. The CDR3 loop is CASSEALWGLYEQYF. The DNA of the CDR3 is TGTGCCAGCAGTGAAGCCCTTTGGGGCCTCTACGAGCAGTACTTC.

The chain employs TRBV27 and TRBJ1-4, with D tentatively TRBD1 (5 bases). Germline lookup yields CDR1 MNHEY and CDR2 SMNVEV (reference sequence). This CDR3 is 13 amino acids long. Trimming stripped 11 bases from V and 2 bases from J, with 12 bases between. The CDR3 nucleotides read TGTGCCTCCGGGGGGGGGACTAATGAAAAACTGTTTTTT. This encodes CASGGGTNEKLFF.

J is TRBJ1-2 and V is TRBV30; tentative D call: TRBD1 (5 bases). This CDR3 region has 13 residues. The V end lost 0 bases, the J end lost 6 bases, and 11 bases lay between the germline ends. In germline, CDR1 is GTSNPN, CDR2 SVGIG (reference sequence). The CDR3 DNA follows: TGTGCCTGGAGTGTACTGCAGGGTAATGGCTACACCTTC. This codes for CAWSVLQGNGYTF.

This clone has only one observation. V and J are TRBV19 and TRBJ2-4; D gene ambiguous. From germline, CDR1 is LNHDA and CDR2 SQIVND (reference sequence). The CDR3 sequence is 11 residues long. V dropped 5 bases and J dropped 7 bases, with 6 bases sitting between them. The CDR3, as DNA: TGTGCCAGTAGTTTCCGGAACATTCAGTACTTC. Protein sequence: CASSFRNIQYF.

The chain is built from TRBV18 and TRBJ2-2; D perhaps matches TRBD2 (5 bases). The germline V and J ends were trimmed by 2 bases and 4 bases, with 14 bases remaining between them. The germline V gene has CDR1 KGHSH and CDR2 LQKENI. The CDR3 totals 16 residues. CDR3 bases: TGTGCCAGCTCACCAACCCCCCTAGCATCCACCGGGGAGCTGTTTTTT. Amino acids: CASSPTPLASTGELFF.

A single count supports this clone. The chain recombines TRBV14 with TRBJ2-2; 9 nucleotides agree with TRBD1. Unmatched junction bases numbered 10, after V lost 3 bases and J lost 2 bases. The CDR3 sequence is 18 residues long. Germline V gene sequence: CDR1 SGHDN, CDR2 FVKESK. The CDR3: CASSHDQAGQGNTGELFF. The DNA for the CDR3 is TGTGCCAGCAGCCACGACCAAGCGGGACAGGGTAACACCGGGGAGCTGTTTTTT.